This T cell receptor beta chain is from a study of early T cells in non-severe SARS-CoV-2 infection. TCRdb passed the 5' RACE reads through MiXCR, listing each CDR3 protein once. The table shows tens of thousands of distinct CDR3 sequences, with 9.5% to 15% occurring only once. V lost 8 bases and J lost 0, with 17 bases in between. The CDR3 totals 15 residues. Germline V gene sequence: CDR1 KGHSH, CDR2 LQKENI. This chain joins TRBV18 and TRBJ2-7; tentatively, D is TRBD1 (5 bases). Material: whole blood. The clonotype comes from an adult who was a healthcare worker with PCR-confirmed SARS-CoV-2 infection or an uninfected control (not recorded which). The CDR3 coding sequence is TGTGCCAGCCAATCCTCTTCGGACAACTCCTACGAGCAGTACTTC. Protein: CASQSSSDNSYEQYF.